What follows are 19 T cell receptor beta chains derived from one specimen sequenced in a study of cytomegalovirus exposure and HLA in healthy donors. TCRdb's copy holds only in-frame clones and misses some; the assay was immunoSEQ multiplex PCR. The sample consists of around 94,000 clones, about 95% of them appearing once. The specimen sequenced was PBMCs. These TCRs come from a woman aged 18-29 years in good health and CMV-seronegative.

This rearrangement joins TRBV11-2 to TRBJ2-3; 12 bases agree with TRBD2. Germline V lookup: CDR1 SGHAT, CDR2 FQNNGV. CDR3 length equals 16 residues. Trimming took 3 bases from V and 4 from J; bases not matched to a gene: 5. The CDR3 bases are TGTGCCAGCAGCTTGGCTAGCGGGGGGGCCCCAGATACGCAGTATTTT. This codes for CASSLASGGAPDTQYF.

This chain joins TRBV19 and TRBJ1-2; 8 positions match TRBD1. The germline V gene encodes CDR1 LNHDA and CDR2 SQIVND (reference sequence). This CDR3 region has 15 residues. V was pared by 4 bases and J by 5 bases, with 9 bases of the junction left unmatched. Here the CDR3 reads CASSSGQGIVYGYTF. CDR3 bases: TGTGCCAGTAGTAGCGGACAGGGAATCGTTTATGGCTACACCTTC.

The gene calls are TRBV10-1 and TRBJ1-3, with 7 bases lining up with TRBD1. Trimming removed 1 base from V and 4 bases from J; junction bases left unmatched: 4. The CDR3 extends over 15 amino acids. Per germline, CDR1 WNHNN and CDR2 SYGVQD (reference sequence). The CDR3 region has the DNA TGCGCCAGCAGTGAGTACGGGACAGCAGGAAACACCATATATTTT. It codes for CASSEYGTAGNTIYF.

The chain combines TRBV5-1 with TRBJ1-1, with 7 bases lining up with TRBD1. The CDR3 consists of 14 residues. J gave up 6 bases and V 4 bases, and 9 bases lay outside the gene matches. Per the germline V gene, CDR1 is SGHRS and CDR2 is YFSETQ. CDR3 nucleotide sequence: TGCGCCAGCAGCGACACAGGGGTTCTCGCTGAAGCTTTCTTT. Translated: CASSDTGVLAEAFF.

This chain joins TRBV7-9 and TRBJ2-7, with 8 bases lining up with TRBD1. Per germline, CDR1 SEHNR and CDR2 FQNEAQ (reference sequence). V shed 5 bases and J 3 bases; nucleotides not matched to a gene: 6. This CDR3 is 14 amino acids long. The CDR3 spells CASSLTGGSYEQYF. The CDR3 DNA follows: TGTGCCAGCAGCCTTACAGGGGGAAGCTACGAGCAGTACTTC.

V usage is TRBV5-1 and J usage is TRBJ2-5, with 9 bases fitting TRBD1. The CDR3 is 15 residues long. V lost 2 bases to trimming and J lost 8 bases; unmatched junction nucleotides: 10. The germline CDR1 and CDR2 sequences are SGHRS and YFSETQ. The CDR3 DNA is TGCGCCAGCAGCTTAGGACAGGGGACTCGCGTTACCCAGTACTTC. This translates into CASSLGQGTRVTQYF.

The CDR3 nucleotides read TGTGCCAGCAGTCCGACCGCGGGGGTCATGAACAATGAGCAGTTCTTC. Translation gives CASSPTAGVMNNEQFF. The chain is built from TRBV2 and TRBJ2-1, with 7 bases lining up with TRBD2. Losses at the gene ends were 5 bases for V and 5 bases for J; bases not matched to a gene: 12. Germline V gene sequence: CDR1 SNHLY, CDR2 FYNNEI. The CDR3 covers 16 residues.

The CDR3 spells CAISDPNSGTGSQPQHF. CDR3 in DNA: TGTGCCATCAGTGACCCTAATTCCGGGACAGGGAGTCAGCCCCAGCATTTT. The V gene is TRBV10-3, the J gene TRBJ1-5; TRBD1 agrees at 9 bases. Trimming took 3 bases from V and 6 from J; bases not matched to a gene: 12. The CDR3 is made up of 17 amino acids. Germline-derived CDR1 and CDR2 are ENHRY and SYGVKD.

Written as DNA, the CDR3 is TGTGCCTGGAGTGTACAGGAAGCTTTCTTT. It encodes CAWSVQEAFF. The V and J genes are TRBV30 and TRBJ1-1, with D uncertain. Germline V gives CDR1 GTSNPN, CDR2 SVGIG (reference sequence). The CDR3 spans 10 residues. V was trimmed by 0 bases and J by 8 bases, leaving 4 bases between them.

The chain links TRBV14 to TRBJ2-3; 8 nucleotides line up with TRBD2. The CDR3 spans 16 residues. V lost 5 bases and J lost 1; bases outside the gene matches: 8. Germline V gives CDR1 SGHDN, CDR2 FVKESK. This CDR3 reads CASSSRPGGGTDTQYF. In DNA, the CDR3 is TGTGCCAGCAGCTCGAGACCCGGGGGGGGCACAGATACGCAGTATTTT.

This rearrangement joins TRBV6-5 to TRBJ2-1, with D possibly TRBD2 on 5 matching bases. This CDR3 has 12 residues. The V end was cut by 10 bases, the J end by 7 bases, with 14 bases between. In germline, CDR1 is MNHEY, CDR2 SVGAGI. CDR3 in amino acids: CAIRTPGNEQFF. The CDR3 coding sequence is TGTGCCATCCGGACTCCTGGGAATGAGCAGTTCTTC.

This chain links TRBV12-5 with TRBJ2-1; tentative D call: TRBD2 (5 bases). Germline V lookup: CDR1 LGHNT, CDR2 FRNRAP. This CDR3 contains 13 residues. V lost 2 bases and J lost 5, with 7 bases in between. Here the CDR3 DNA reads TGTGCTAGTGGTTTGACGACTAACAATGAGCAGTTCTTC. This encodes CASGLTTNNEQFF.

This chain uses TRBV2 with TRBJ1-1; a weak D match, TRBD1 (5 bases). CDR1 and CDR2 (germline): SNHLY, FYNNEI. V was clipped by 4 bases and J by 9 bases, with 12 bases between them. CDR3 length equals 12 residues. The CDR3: CASSAWGDQAFF. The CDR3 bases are TGTGCCAGCAGTGCATGGGGGGACCAAGCTTTCTTT.

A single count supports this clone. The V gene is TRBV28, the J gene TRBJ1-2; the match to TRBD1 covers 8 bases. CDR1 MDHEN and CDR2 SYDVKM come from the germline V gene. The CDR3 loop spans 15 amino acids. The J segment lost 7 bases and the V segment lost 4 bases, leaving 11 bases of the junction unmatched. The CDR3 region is CASSYAGTGIIGYTF. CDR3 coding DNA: TGTGCCAGCAGTTACGCCGGGACAGGTATCATTGGCTACACCTTC.

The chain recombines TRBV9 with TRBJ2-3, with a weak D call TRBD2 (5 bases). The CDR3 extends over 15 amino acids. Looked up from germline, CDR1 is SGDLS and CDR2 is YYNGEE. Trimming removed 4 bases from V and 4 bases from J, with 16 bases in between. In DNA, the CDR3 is TGTGCCAGCAGCCCGGACTCCCAAGCTGCAGATACGCAGTATTTT. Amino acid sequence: CASSPDSQAADTQYF.

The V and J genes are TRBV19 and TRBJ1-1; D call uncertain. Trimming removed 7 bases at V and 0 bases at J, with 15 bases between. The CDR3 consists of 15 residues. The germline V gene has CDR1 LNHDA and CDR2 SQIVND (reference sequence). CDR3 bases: TGTGCCAGTACCCGCTACCGGTTTCTGAACACTGAAGCTTTCTTT. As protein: CASTRYRFLNTEAFF.

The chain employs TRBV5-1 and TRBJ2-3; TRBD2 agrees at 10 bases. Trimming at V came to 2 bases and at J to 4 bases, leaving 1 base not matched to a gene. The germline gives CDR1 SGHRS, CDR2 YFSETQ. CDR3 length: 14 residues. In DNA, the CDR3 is TGCGCCAGCAGCTTAGCGGGAGGGCCAGATACGCAGTATTTT. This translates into CASSLAGGPDTQYF.

This CDR3 is CASSPRREEGYTF. For the CDR3, the DNA is TGTGCCAGCTCACCACGAAGGGAGGAAGGCTACACCTTC. This chain links TRBV18 with TRBJ1-2; D remains unclear. Trimming cost V 1 base and J 8 bases, with 11 bases left between them. The germline gives CDR1 KGHSH, CDR2 LQKENI. CDR3 length: 13 residues.

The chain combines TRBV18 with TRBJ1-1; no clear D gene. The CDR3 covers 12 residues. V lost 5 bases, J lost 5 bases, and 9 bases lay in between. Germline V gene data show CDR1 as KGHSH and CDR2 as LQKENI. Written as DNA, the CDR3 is TGTGCCAGCTCATTCTCCGGGACTGAAGCTTTCTTT. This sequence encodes CASSFSGTEAFF.